These T cell receptor beta chains were read from a single sample in a study of blood T cells in healthy people across ages. TCRdb redid the calling of the 5' RACE reads with MiXCR, one entry per CDR3 protein. The top ten hold around an eighth of the sample, which has hundreds of thousands of distinct CDR3 sequences, approximately 52% seen once. The sequenced sample consisted of blood. These receptors all come from a woman at least 80 years old in good health. The CDR3 runs from the conserved cysteine through the conserved F or W. Fields, in order: J gene, D gene, clone size, V gene, CDR3 DNA, CDR3 protein. A D gene is named only where the DNA matches it firmly. Clone size is shown for a subset of rows, as once, few, many or a class of expanded clone.

J: TRBJ2-5
D: NA
size: few
V: TRBV24-1
DNA: TGTGCCACCAGTGATGTTTTGCGAGAAGAGACCCAGTACTTC
CDR3: CATSDVLREETQYF

J: TRBJ1-2
D: NA
size: NA
V: TRBV20-1
DNA: TGCAGTGCTAGAATCGAAGGAAGGGACTATGGCTACACCTTC
CDR3: CSARIEGRDYGYTF

J: TRBJ2-1
D: NA
size: NA
V: TRBV7-2
DNA: TGTGCCAGCAGCTTAGTAGTAGCCAGCAAGGATGAGCAGTTCTTC
CDR3: CASSLVVASKDEQFF

J: TRBJ2-1
D: NA
size: few
V: TRBV5-1
DNA: TGCGCCAGTGAGGCAGGGCGTGGGAATGAGCAGTTCTTC
CDR3: CASEAGRGNEQFF

J: TRBJ1-4
D: NA
size: NA
V: TRBV7-2
DNA: TGTGCCAGCAGCTTAGGACACCGTGGGGGGCCTATGAAACTGTTTTTT
CDR3: CASSLGHRGGPMKLFF

J: TRBJ2-1
D: NA
size: many
V: TRBV5-1
DNA: TGCGCCAGCAGCTTCTCCCGGGGGAGCTCCTACAATGAGCAGTTCTTC
CDR3: CASSFSRGSSYNEQFF

J: TRBJ2-1
D: NA
size: NA
V: TRBV21-1
DNA: TGTGCCAGCATCCTAGCGGGACTAGCGGGGGAGTCCAACAATGAGCAGTTCTTC
CDR3: CASILAGLAGESNNEQFF

J: TRBJ2-3
D: TRBD2
size: NA
V: TRBV9
DNA: TGTGCCAGCATGGGCGGGGGGGCAACAGATACGCAGTATTTT
CDR3: CASMGGGATDTQYF

J: TRBJ2-5
D: NA
size: once
V: TRBV6-2/TRBV6-3
DNA: TGTGCCAGCACCACTTCTCAAGAGACCCAGTACTTC
CDR3: CASTTSQETQYF

J: TRBJ2-7
D: NA
size: many
V: TRBV5-1
DNA: TGCGCCAGCAGCTTGGCACAGGGTGTCCACGAGCAGTACTTC
CDR3: CASSLAQGVHEQYF

J: TRBJ1-2
D: NA
size: NA
V: TRBV29-1
DNA: TGCAGCGTTGTGGCTGGGGGCGGAAACTATGGCTACACCTTC
CDR3: CSVVAGGGNYGYTF

J: TRBJ2-5
D: TRBD2
size: NA
V: TRBV20-1
DNA: TGCAGTCCCAGACTAGCGGGAATAGAGACCCAGTACTTC
CDR3: CSPRLAGIETQYF

J: TRBJ1-2
D: NA
size: NA
V: TRBV15
DNA: TGTGCCACCAGCAGGGACCGGGGGGGGAGCTATGGCTACACCTTC
CDR3: CATSRDRGGSYGYTF

J: TRBJ1-5
D: NA
size: NA
V: TRBV27
DNA: TGTGCCAGCAGTTTGATAGGGGAGCCCCAGCATTTT
CDR3: CASSLIGEPQHF

J: TRBJ1-4
D: NA
size: NA
V: TRBV7-9
DNA: TGTGCCAGCAGCTTAGATGGGGGATATGAAAAACTGTTTTTT
CDR3: CASSLDGGYEKLFF

J: TRBJ2-5
D: NA
size: few
V: TRBV7-3
DNA: TGTGCCAGCAGCTGGGGGACCCAAGAGACCCAGTACTTC
CDR3: CASSWGTQETQYF

J: TRBJ2-7
D: TRBD2
size: NA
V: TRBV18
DNA: TGTGCCAGCTCACCATTAGGGACTAGCGGCTCCTACGAGCAGTACTTC
CDR3: CASSPLGTSGSYEQYF

J: TRBJ2-5
D: NA
size: NA
V: TRBV11-2
DNA: TGTGCCAGCAGCTCCGGCAGCTGGACTCAAGAGACCCAGTACTTC
CDR3: CASSSGSWTQETQYF

J: TRBJ2-1
D: TRBD2
size: many
V: TRBV9
DNA: TGTGCCAGCAGCGTAGAACAAGCGGGGGCTGGCAATGAGCAGTTCTTC
CDR3: CASSVEQAGAGNEQFF

J: TRBJ1-2
D: NA
size: NA
V: TRBV5-1
DNA: TGCGCCAGCAGCTTTGGGTCCGAGGGTGGCTACACCTTC
CDR3: CASSFGSEGGYTF

J: TRBJ1-5
D: NA
size: many
V: TRBV6-6
DNA: TGTGCCAGCAGCGTTCATGGGGCGGATCAGCCCCAGCATTTT
CDR3: CASSVHGADQPQHF

J: TRBJ1-3
D: NA
size: NA
V: TRBV7-3
DNA: TGTGCCAGCAGCTTAACCCCAGGAATCTCTGGAAACACCATATATTTT
CDR3: CASSLTPGISGNTIYF

J: TRBJ2-1
D: NA
size: many
V: TRBV29-1
DNA: TGCAGCGGGACCCAGGGGTCCTACAATGAGCAGTTCTTC
CDR3: CSGTQGSYNEQFF

J: TRBJ1-2
D: TRBD1
size: NA
V: TRBV9
DNA: TGTGCCAGCAGCCCCGACGGGACAGGGGACTATGGCTACACCTTC
CDR3: CASSPDGTGDYGYTF

J: TRBJ1-5
D: NA
size: NA
V: TRBV19
DNA: TGTGCCAGTAGTAGACAGACCAATCAGCCCCAGCATTTT
CDR3: CASSRQTNQPQHF

J: TRBJ2-2
D: TRBD2
size: NA
V: TRBV20-1
DNA: TGCAGTGCTAGAGATGTGGCTAGCGGGGTCACCGGGGAGCTGTTTTTT
CDR3: CSARDVASGVTGELFF

J: TRBJ2-3
D: NA
size: NA
V: TRBV19
DNA: TGTGCCAGTAGTCGGGGGGCGGGCACAGATACGCAGTATTTT
CDR3: CASSRGAGTDTQYF

J: TRBJ1-4
D: NA
size: NA
V: TRBV27
DNA: TGTGCCAACCCGGGGACTTTGAGAAAACTGTTTTTT
CDR3: CANPGTLRKLFF

J: TRBJ1-1
D: NA
size: NA
V: TRBV12-3/TRBV12-4
DNA: TGTGCCAGCAGTTTATGGACTGGTGAGGCAGCTTTCTTT
CDR3: CASSLWTGEAAFF

J: TRBJ2-5
D: TRBD2
size: NA
V: TRBV11-2
DNA: TGTGCCAGCAGCCGGACTAGCGGGGGGCGGGAGACCCAGTACTTC
CDR3: CASSRTSGGRETQYF

J: TRBJ2-7
D: TRBD1
size: NA
V: TRBV9
DNA: TGTGCCAGCGGAACAGGGGTGGACGAGCAGTACTTC
CDR3: CASGTGVDEQYF

J: TRBJ2-4
D: NA
size: few
V: TRBV5-1
DNA: TGCGCCAGCAGCTTGGGCCTCGGAGCCAAAAACATTCAGTACTTC
CDR3: CASSLGLGAKNIQYF

J: TRBJ2-1
D: NA
size: many
V: TRBV18
DNA: TGTGCCAGCTCACCTCACACGGCCGATGAGCAGTTCTTC
CDR3: CASSPHTADEQFF

J: TRBJ1-2
D: NA
size: many
V: TRBV21-1
DNA: TGTGCCAGCAGCGTCCGGCACTATGGCTACACCTTC
CDR3: CASSVRHYGYTF

J: TRBJ2-2
D: NA
size: NA
V: TRBV9
DNA: TGTGCCAGCAGCCCATACGTGACCGGGGAGCTGTTTTTT
CDR3: CASSPYVTGELFF

J: TRBJ2-1
D: NA
size: NA
V: TRBV7-2
DNA: TGTGCCAGCAGCTGGAGCTACAGCTCCTACAATGAGCAGTTCTTC
CDR3: CASSWSYSSYNEQFF

J: TRBJ2-7
D: TRBD1
size: NA
V: TRBV7-9
DNA: TGTGCCAGCAGCTTAGGACACAGGGGTCTATCCTACGAGCAGTACTTC
CDR3: CASSLGHRGLSYEQYF

J: TRBJ2-2
D: NA
size: NA
V: TRBV3-1
DNA: TGTGCCAGCAGAGGACTCCCGGCGAACACCGGGGAGCTGTTTTTT
CDR3: CASRGLPANTGELFF

J: TRBJ1-6
D: TRBD1
size: many
V: TRBV6-6
DNA: TGTGCCAGCAGTTACGGGGACAGTAATTCACCCCTCCACTTT
CDR3: CASSYGDSNSPLHF

J: TRBJ2-1
D: NA
size: NA
V: TRBV20-1
DNA: TGCAGTGCTGGACCCAGGGAGACTACCTACAATGAGCAGTTCTTC
CDR3: CSAGPRETTYNEQFF

J: TRBJ2-5
D: NA
size: NA
V: TRBV20-1
DNA: TGCAGTGCTAGGGGGACCCGGGGTTTGCAAGAGACCCAGTACTTC
CDR3: CSARGTRGLQETQYF

J: TRBJ2-3
D: NA
size: NA
V: TRBV7-9
DNA: TGTGCCAGCAGCTTAATCATAAAGAGATGGGGCACAGATACGCAGTATTTT
CDR3: CASSLIIKRWGTDTQYF

J: TRBJ1-1
D: NA
size: few
V: TRBV29-1
DNA: TGCAGCACAAAAGGAGTGACTGAAGCTTTCTTT
CDR3: CSTKGVTEAFF

J: TRBJ2-7
D: NA
size: few
V: TRBV6-6
DNA: TGTGCCAGCAGTTATAGGGGAGGGACAGTCACCTACGAGCAGTACTTC
CDR3: CASSYRGGTVTYEQYF

J: TRBJ1-1
D: TRBD1
size: NA
V: TRBV5-1
DNA: TGCGCCAGCAGCTTGATGGGACAGACCGGACGTGGGAACACTGAAGCTTTCTTT
CDR3: CASSLMGQTGRGNTEAFF

J: TRBJ2-5
D: NA
size: NA
V: TRBV28
DNA: TGTGCCAGCAGTGTCACCTATTCAGGGGCCCAGTACTTC
CDR3: CASSVTYSGAQYF

J: TRBJ2-1
D: NA
size: few
V: TRBV4-1
DNA: TGCGCCAGCAGCCAGTGGGAGGTGGGTGGGTGCGAGCAGTTCTTC
CDR3: CASSQWEVGGCEQFF

J: TRBJ1-5
D: TRBD1
size: few
V: TRBV19
DNA: TGTGCCAGTAGTGGCCGGGGACAGACCAATCAGCCCCAGCATTTT
CDR3: CASSGRGQTNQPQHF

J: TRBJ2-7
D: NA
size: many
V: TRBV11-2
DNA: TGTGCCAGCAGCTTAGTTGGGGGCTTCTCCTACGAGCAGTACTTC
CDR3: CASSLVGGFSYEQYF

J: TRBJ2-1
D: NA
size: NA
V: TRBV7-2
DNA: TGTGCCAGCAGCTTAGCGGGAGGATATGGCAATGGGCAGTTCTTC
CDR3: CASSLAGGYGNGQFF

J: TRBJ1-6
D: NA
size: NA
V: TRBV5-6
DNA: TGTGCCAGCACAGTTCTTAATTCACCCCTCCACTTT
CDR3: CASTVLNSPLHF

J: TRBJ2-3
D: NA
size: many
V: TRBV18
DNA: TGTGCCAGCTCCATTCCTGGCACAGATACGCAGTATTTT
CDR3: CASSIPGTDTQYF

J: TRBJ2-1
D: TRBD2
size: many
V: TRBV27
DNA: TGTGCCAGCACCCCTGTCGGTAGCGGGAGGAATGAGCAGTTCTTC
CDR3: CASTPVGSGRNEQFF

J: TRBJ2-3
D: NA
size: NA
V: TRBV5-1
DNA: TGCGCCAGCAGCTGGGTCCCCACAGATACGCAGTATTTT
CDR3: CASSWVPTDTQYF